This TCR beta chain was found in a study of Graves' ophthalmopathy and Graves' hyperthyroidism. This CDR3 comprises 16 residues. Germline V gene data show CDR1 as SGDLS and CDR2 as YYNGEE. Trimming at V came to 0 bases and at J to 7 bases, leaving 6 bases not matched to a gene. This clonotype has at least ten counts. Its matching antigen is unknown. Study outcomes and limitations: Among thyroid clonotypes expanded above 0.001 frequency, most also appeared in blood.

TCR beta CDR3 amplification used RNA transcripts. Second-round multiplex PCR came after first-round RT-PCR with HTBI primers. TCRdb re-analysed the multiplex PCR reads in MiXCR, keeping a single row per CDR3 protein. Here the sample spans around 470,000 distinct CDR3 sequences, 13% to 15% being singletons. The study enrolled ophthalmopathy donors with moderate-to-severe activity, CAS ≥3, NOSPECS ≥4 and duration under 3 months. Patients were diagnosed from clinical symptoms, serum thyroxine, TRAb, thyroid ultrasound and orbital computed tomography. The authors isolated PBMCs from around 10 ml of fresh peripheral blood.

The clonotype originates from a woman in her 30s with Graves' ophthalmopathy. V and J are TRBV9 and TRBJ2-7; 14 bases line up with TRBD2. Material for sequencing was blood. CDR3 loop: CASSVGGLAGAGEQYF. CDR3 bases: TGTGCCAGCAGCGTAGGGGGACTAGCGGGAGCGGGTGAGCAGTACTTC.